Detailed here is one T cell receptor (beta chain). Original analysis: Researchers report that nucleated cell counts were estimated from reference gene primer amplification. Sequenced by immunoSEQ multiplex PCR; TCRdb stores in-frame clones only, minus some. V and J calls and clone size follow that table, whereas D and trimming were derived from the DNA. The table records more than 150,000 clones, 80% to 90% of them present only once. The length of the CDR3 is 14 residues. Trimming stripped 3 bases from V and 5 bases from J, with 13 bases between. Germline CDR1 reads SGHNT; CDR2 reads YENEEA. This sample is drawn from a study of blood T cell repertoires in COVID-19. Looking at the study overall: Samples taken during acute and convalescent COVID-19 were collected in the United States, Italy and Spain. PBMCs, B-cell-depleted T cells, or T cells were the source of the cDNA or gDNA that made up the material.

This sequence joins TRBV11-3 and TRBJ2-5, with D possibly matching TRBD1 (5 bases). Sequencing was carried out using peripheral blood. The clonotype was recovered from a woman in her 40s with acute or convalescent COVID-19. The CDR3 DNA sequence: TGTGCCAGCAGCTTTTGGCAGGGAAAGGAGACCCAGTACTTC. It specifies CASSFWQGKETQYF.